These T cell receptor beta chains were read from a single sample in a study of cytomegalovirus exposure and HLA in healthy donors. Generated by immunoSEQ multiplex PCR, the TCRdb table keeps only in-frame clones and is missing some. This table has about 200,000 clones, roughly 13% appearing once. Sequenced input: PBMCs. These receptors all stem from a man in his fifties or sixties in good health and CMV-seropositive. The CDR3 runs from the conserved cysteine through the conserved F or W. D genes are given only for firm matches. Rows give clone size only sometimes, using once, few, many, or a class for an expanded clone.

v_gene,j_gene,abundance,d_gene,CDR3aa,CDR3nt
TRBV4-3,TRBJ1-1,few,-,CASSQGGFDTEAFF,TGCGCCAGCAGCCAGGGGGGGTTCGACACTGAAGCTTTCTTT
TRBV29-1,TRBJ1-1,-,TRBD1,CSVHRDRGWTEAFF,TGCAGCGTCCACCGGGACAGGGGGTGGACTGAAGCTTTCTTT
TRBV2,TRBJ2-7,-,-,CASREDNSYEQYF,TGTGCCAGCAGAGAAGACAATTCCTACGAGCAGTACTTC
TRBV7-2,TRBJ1-1,few,-,CASSPGRERNLNTEAFF,TGTGCCAGCAGCCCGGGCCGGGAAAGAAATCTGAACACTGAAGCTTTCTTT
TRBV19,TRBJ2-3,-,TRBD2,CASSLAAGGLDTQYF,TGTGCCAGTAGCCTAGCAGCGGGGGGTTTAGATACGCAGTATTTT
TRBV5-1,TRBJ2-1,few,-,CASSLAGSYNEQFF,TGCGCCAGCAGCTTGGCGGGCTCCTACAATGAGCAGTTCTTC
TRBV14,TRBJ1-1,few,-,CASSERPGNTEAFF,TGTGCCAGCAGCGAAAGGCCAGGGAACACTGAAGCTTTCTTT
TRBV23-1,TRBJ1-4,-,-,CASFPHPGRGGEKLFF,TGCGCCAGCTTTCCTCACCCAGGCAGGGGAGGGGAAAAACTGTTTTTT
TRBV15,TRBJ1-2,-,TRBD1,CATSRETGVLGGYTF,TGTGCCACCAGCAGAGAAACAGGGGTCCTGGGGGGCTACACCTTC
TRBV19,TRBJ1-2,-,TRBD1,CASSMGQGRGGYTF,TGTGCCAGTAGTATGGGACAGGGAAGAGGAGGCTACACCTTC
TRBV5-6,TRBJ1-1,few,-,CASTYDWGPNTEAFF,TGTGCCAGCACCTATGACTGGGGCCCGAACACTGAAGCTTTCTTT
TRBV28,TRBJ2-6,-,-,CASSPHMEGASGANVLTF,TGTGCCAGCAGTCCCCACATGGAGGGAGCTTCTGGGGCCAACGTCCTGACTTTC
TRBV6-6,TRBJ1-5,-,-,CASTGLSEQPQHF,TGTGCCAGCACGGGGTTGAGTGAGCAGCCCCAGCATTTT
TRBV6-6,TRBJ1-6,-,-,CASSYSKRSNSPLHF,TGTGCCAGCAGTTACTCGAAGAGGTCTAATTCACCCCTCCACTTT
TRBV5-1,TRBJ2-5,-,-,CASSLEHYKETQYF,TGCGCCAGCAGCTTGGAGCACTACAAAGAGACCCAGTACTTC
TRBV7-9,TRBJ2-3,-,-,CASSRSRVDTQYF,TGTGCCAGCAGCCGCAGCAGGGTTGATACGCAGTATTTT
TRBV5-4,TRBJ2-3,few,-,CAFSLGGGGLTDTQYF,TGTGCCTTTAGCTTGGGGGGAGGGGGACTCACAGATACGCAGTATTTT
TRBV7-8,TRBJ2-1,-,-,CASSLDWEQFF,TGTGCCAGCAGCTTAGACTGGGAGCAGTTCTTC
TRBV10-3,TRBJ1-5,-,-,CATTGSVNQPQHF,TGTGCCACAACAGGGTCAGTCAATCAGCCCCAGCATTTT
TRBV9,TRBJ2-7,-,TRBD2,CASSASITTSGSPSYEQYF,TGTGCCAGCAGCGCCAGCATTACCACTAGCGGGTCCCCCTCCTACGAGCAGTACTTC
TRBV5-6,TRBJ1-2,few,-,CASSGKTVSYGYTF,TGTGCCAGCAGCGGGAAGACAGTAAGCTATGGCTACACCTTC
TRBV11-2,TRBJ1-3,-,-,CASSSPPGNTIYF,TGTGCCAGCAGCTCCCCCCCGGGAAACACCATATATTTT
TRBV4-3,TRBJ2-1,few,-,CASSHERGAVNNEQFF,TGCGCCAGCAGCCACGAACGGGGGGCGGTCAACAATGAGCAGTTCTTC
TRBV7-6,TRBJ2-3,-,TRBD2,CATSGGTAGGRADTQYF,TGTGCCACCTCGGGGGGGACAGCGGGGGGGCGGGCAGATACGCAGTATTTT
TRBV7-2,TRBJ2-5,-,-,CASSQGSQETQYF,TGTGCCAGCAGCCAGGGATCTCAAGAGACCCAGTACTTC
TRBV5-1,TRBJ1-2,few,TRBD1,CASTEGGSAGQGRMLF,TGCGCCAGCACCGAAGGGGGTTCCGCGGGACAGGGGCGGATGCTATTC
TRBV27,TRBJ2-5,-,TRBD2,CASSSQRGKRETQYF,TGTGCCAGCAGTTCCCAGCGGGGTAAGAGGGAGACCCAGTACTTC
TRBV18,TRBJ2-7,-,-,CASSPQSGTGTYEQYF,TGTGCCAGCTCACCACAATCCGGGACTGGGACCTACGAGCAGTACTTC
TRBV7-9,TRBJ1-3,few,TRBD1,CASSQTGDGNTIYF,TGTGCCAGCAGCCAGACAGGGGATGGAAACACCATATATTTT
TRBV9,TRBJ1-4,-,TRBD1,CASSGTGTGNEKLFF,TGTGCCAGCAGCGGGACCGGGACAGGGAATGAAAAACTGTTTTTT